Following are 21 T cell receptor beta chains from one sample sequenced in a study of early T cells in non-severe SARS-CoV-2 infection. TCRdb processed the 5' RACE reads anew with MiXCR; each CDR3 protein has one entry. The profile shows 68,000 or so distinct CDR3 sequences, around 9.9% of them singletons. Sequences were obtained from whole blood. All receptors come from an adult who was a healthcare worker with PCR-confirmed SARS-CoV-2 infection or an uninfected control (not recorded which).

This clonotype was recorded a few times. V gene TRBV21-1 combines with J gene TRBJ1-1. TRBV21-1 constitutes a pseudogene. The CDR3 is 15 amino acids. The CDR3 DNA sequence: TGTGCCAGCAGCAAAGCGCTCAGTGATCACACTGAAGCTTTCTTT. It specifies CASSKALSDHTEAFF.

This clonotype was recorded at least ten times. The V gene is TRBV7-2, the J gene TRBJ2-5, with 7 bases fitting TRBD2. There are 13 residues in the CDR3. With V trimmed by 4 bases and J by 4 bases, 3 bases remained unmatched. Germline V CDR1 and CDR2: SGHTA, FQGNSA. Here the CDR3 reads CASSSGRPETQYF. CDR3 DNA: TGTGCCAGCAGCTCCGGGAGGCCAGAGACCCAGTACTTC. Combining the CDR3 with reference TRBV7-2 and TRBJ2-5 gives the whole variable domain GAGVSQSPSNKVTEKGKDVELRCDPISGHTALYWYRQSLGQGLEFLIYFQGNSAPDKSGLPSDRFSAERTGGSVSTLTIQRTQQEDSAVYLCASSSGRPETQYFGPGTRLLVL.

This clonotype appeared many times. The V and J genes are TRBV5-5 and TRBJ2-1, with 9 positions matching TRBD2. V shed 2 bases, J shed 7 bases, and the junction held 10 bases outside the gene matches. CDR1 is SGHKS, CDR2 YYEKEE, per germline (reference sequence). The CDR3 consists of 16 residues. The CDR3 here is CASSFLAGSTPNEQFF. The CDR3 coding sequence is TGTGCCAGCAGCTTCCTAGCGGGATCGACGCCAAATGAGCAGTTCTTC. Supplemented by reference TRBV5-5 and TRBJ2-1, the full variable domain reads DAGVTQSPTHLIKTRGQQVTLRCSPISGHKSVSWYQQVLGQGPQFIFQYYEKEERGRGNFPDRFSARQFPNYSSELNVNALLLGDSALYLCASSFLAGSTPNEQFFGPGTRLTVL.

The V call is TRBV6-2 or TRBV6-3, the J call TRBJ2-1; 13 bases are a match to TRBD2. Germline-derived CDR1 and CDR2 are MNHEY and SVGEGT. V trimming: 5 bases; J trimming: 0 bases; junction bases outside the gene matches: 4. The CDR3 is 17 residues long. As DNA, the CDR3 is TGTGCCAGCAGTCGACGGACTAGCGGGAGCTCCTACAATGAGCAGTTCTTC. The encoded protein is CASSRRTSGSSYNEQFF.

This clonotype was recorded at least ten times. The genes are TRBV12-3 or TRBV12-4 and TRBJ2-4; 13 positions match TRBD2. The junction had 4 bases not matched to a gene; V was cut back by 4 bases and J by 4 bases. The CDR3 totals 16 residues. The CDR3 coding sequence is TGTGCCAGCAGTTCGGGACTAGCGGGAAAAAAAAACATTCAGTACTTC. This translates into CASSSGLAGKKNIQYF.

This clonotype occurred many times. The chain carries TRBV6-4 and TRBJ2-1; 9 nucleotides line up with TRBD2. After removal of 4 bases from V and 2 bases from J, the junction contained 3 bases not matched to a gene. This CDR3 has 15 amino acids. Germline loops: CDR1 MRHNA, CDR2 SNTAGT. DNA for the CDR3: TGTGCCAGCAGTGCCGAGCGGGAGGCCTACAATGAGCAGTTCTTC. Its protein is CASSAEREAYNEQFF.

The sample holds a few counts of this clonotype. The V and J genes are TRBV13 and TRBJ2-1, with 8 nucleotides matching TRBD2. Trimming took 3 bases from V and 8 from J; bases not matched to a gene: 6. CDR1 is PRHDT, CDR2 FYEKMQ, per germline (reference sequence). CDR3 size: 14 residues. This CDR3 reads CASSFSLAVDEQFF. The CDR3 DNA follows: TGTGCCAGCAGCTTTTCACTAGCGGTTGATGAGCAGTTCTTC.

This clonotype came up a few times. The chain couples TRBV10-3 to TRBJ1-2; D is unclear. Germline V gene lookup returns CDR1 ENHRY and CDR2 SYGVKD. The V end was cut by 10 bases, the J end by 0 bases, with 15 bases between. The CDR3 length is 14 residues. The CDR3 protein is CATGSGTTNYGYTF. The DNA of the CDR3 is TGTGCCACTGGGTCAGGAACTACTAACTATGGCTACACCTTC.

This clonotype was seen repeatedly, ten times or more. The chain joins TRBV28 to TRBJ1-6; D unclear. CDR3 length: 14 amino acids. Looked up from germline, CDR1 is MDHEN and CDR2 is SYDVKM. Trimming took off 5 bases at V and 9 bases at J, with 14 bases between the two ends. In nucleotides, the CDR3 is TGTGCCAGCAGTATTCAGGTGCCACGTTCACCCCTCCACTTT. This sequence encodes CASSIQVPRSPLHF. Full variable domain (rest looked up from reference TRBV28 and TRBJ1-6): DVKVTQSSRYLVKRTGEKVFLECVQDMDHENMFWYRQDPGLGLRLIYFSYDVKMKEKGDIPEGYSVSREKKERFSLILESASTNQTSMYLCASSIQVPRSPLHFGNGTRLTVT.

V is TRBV5-8 and J is TRBJ1-4; D gene ambiguous. The ends were cut back, 5 bases at V and 8 bases at J, with 22 bases in the middle. The germline V gene has CDR1 SGHTS and CDR2 YDEGEE. This CDR3 spans 16 amino acids. The CDR3 DNA sequence: TGTGCCAGCAGTTACCAGCCCGGGGAACCTCGGGAAAAACTGTTTTTT. As protein: CASSYQPGEPREKLFF. The full variable domain, with the rest looked up from reference TRBV5-8 and TRBJ1-4, is EAGVTQSPTHLIKTRGQQATLRCSPISGHTSVYWYQQALGLGLQFLLWYDEGEERNRGNFPPRFSGRQFPNYSSELNVNALELEDSALYLCASSYQPGEPREKLFFGSGTQLSVL.

This sequence joins TRBV4-1 and TRBJ2-2, with 7 bases matching TRBD2. The CDR3 runs 17 residues. After removal of 3 bases from V and 1 base from J, the junction contained 8 bases not matched to a gene. Germline V gene data show CDR1 as MGHRA and CDR2 as YSYEKL. As DNA, the CDR3 is TGCGCCAGCAGCCATCCGGCTAGCGGCATGAACACCGGGGAGCTGTTTTTT. This sequence encodes CASSHPASGMNTGELFF.

The genes are TRBV20-1 and TRBJ2-1; D not certain. The CDR3 consists of 12 residues. V lost 5 bases and J lost 3, with 8 bases in between. CDR1 and CDR2 from the germline V gene are DFQATT and SNEGSKA (reference sequence). This CDR3 is CSAETDYNEQFF. In DNA, the CDR3 is TGCAGTGCTGAGACCGACTACAATGAGCAGTTCTTC.

This clonotype was detected ten times or more. The rearrangement links TRBV7-9 to TRBJ2-2; TRBD1 aligns across 7 bases. Germline loops: CDR1 SEHNR, CDR2 FQNEAQ (reference sequence). The CDR3 totals 15 residues. V lost 2 bases, J lost 4 bases, and 4 bases stayed unmatched. Written as DNA, the CDR3 is TGTGCCAGCAGCTTACTACAGGGGAGCACCGGGGAGCTGTTTTTT. Translating it yields CASSLLQGSTGELFF.

The chain couples TRBV5-6 to TRBJ2-1, with 12 nucleotides matching TRBD2. Germline CDR1 SGHDT, CDR2 YYEEEE. V lost 3 bases, J lost 9 bases, and 7 bases stayed unmatched. This CDR3 spans 15 amino acids. The CDR3 DNA is TGTGCCAGCAGCTCGAGACTAGCGGGGGTGTTTGAGCAGTTCTTC. This gives the protein CASSSRLAGVFEQFF.

The J gene is TRBJ2-2, the V gene TRBV27; D unclear. Germline assignment: CDR1 MNHEY and CDR2 SMNVEV (reference sequence). V was clipped by 8 bases and J by 5 bases, with 3 bases between them. The CDR3 totals 10 residues. The CDR3: CASGTGELFF. CDR3 nucleotides: TGTGCCAGCGGGACCGGGGAGCTGTTTTTT.

The rearrangement uses TRBV20-1 and TRBJ1-1; D gene unclear. The germline V gene encodes CDR1 DFQATT and CDR2 SNEGSKA (reference sequence). The V and J ends lost 6 bases and 4 bases respectively, with 9 bases between them. This CDR3 has 11 amino acids. The CDR3 loop is CSARTGTEAFF. The CDR3 coding sequence is TGCAGTGCCCGCACGGGCACTGAAGCTTTCTTT.

J is TRBJ2-1 and V is TRBV28; 10 bases match TRBD2. Losses at the gene ends were 3 bases for V and 6 bases for J; bases not matched to a gene: 5. Germline V lookup: CDR1 MDHEN, CDR2 SYDVKM. The CDR3 extends over 15 amino acids. The CDR3: CASSFWLAGVNEQFF. The CDR3 region has the DNA TGTGCCAGCAGTTTCTGGCTAGCGGGAGTCAATGAGCAGTTCTTC.

The chain recombines TRBV5-5 with TRBJ2-7; 7 bases are a match to TRBD1. The CDR3 runs 15 residues. V lost 7 bases to trimming and J lost 3 bases; unmatched junction nucleotides: 13. Germline lookup yields CDR1 SGHKS and CDR2 YYEKEE (reference sequence). The CDR3 loop is CASRRAPDRDYEQYF. In DNA form, the CDR3 reads TGTGCCAGCCGAAGAGCGCCCGACAGGGACTACGAGCAGTACTTC. Combining the CDR3 with reference TRBV5-5 and TRBJ2-7 gives the whole variable domain DAGVTQSPTHLIKTRGQQVTLRCSPISGHKSVSWYQQVLGQGPQFIFQYYEKEERGRGNFPDRFSARQFPNYSSELNVNALLLGDSALYLCASRRAPDRDYEQYFGPGTRLTVT.

This clonotype was counted many times. This CDR3 is CASSPPGRGGETQYF. The CDR3 DNA sequence: TGTGCCAGCTCACCACCAGGGAGGGGTGGAGAGACCCAGTACTTC. The V call is TRBV18, the J call TRBJ2-5; 7 bases agree with TRBD2. CDR3 length: 15 amino acids. Trimming removed 0 bases from V and 4 bases from J; junction bases left unmatched: 5. CDR1 and CDR2 from the germline V gene are KGHSH and LQKENI.

This clonotype was seen only a few times. The chain has TRBV9 and TRBJ2-5; 14 positions match TRBD2. Germline CDR1 reads SGDLS; CDR2 reads YYNGEE. Germline trimming cut 0 bases from V and 2 bases from J; bases unmatched to any gene: 0. This CDR3 is built from 16 residues. The CDR3 nucleotides are TGTGCCAGCAGCGTAGGACTAGCGGGAGGGCAAGAGACCCAGTACTTC. Translation: CASSVGLAGGQETQYF.

This clonotype was seen ten or more times. V and J are TRBV28 and TRBJ1-6; 8 bases line up with TRBD1. This CDR3 has 19 residues. Germline loops: CDR1 MDHEN, CDR2 SYDVKM. V shed 3 bases, J shed 6 bases, and the junction held 16 bases outside the gene matches. CDR3 amino acids: CASSLKNRGALLGNSPLHF. CDR3 in DNA: TGTGCCAGCAGTTTGAAAAACAGGGGGGCCCTCCTTGGTAATTCACCCCTCCACTTT. Variable domain in full (rest from reference TRBV28 and TRBJ1-6): DVKVTQSSRYLVKRTGEKVFLECVQDMDHENMFWYRQDPGLGLRLIYFSYDVKMKEKGDIPEGYSVSREKKERFSLILESASTNQTSMYLCASSLKNRGALLGNSPLHFGNGTRLTVT.